The rows below give T cell receptor beta chains drawn from one sample of a study of CD8+ T cells in alopecia areata. Repertoires were generated with immunoSEQ multiplex PCR, while TCRdb's copy carries only in-frame clones and drops some. The profile shows 8,000 or so clones, over 65% of them singletons. The material sequenced was CD4+ Tregs sorted from blood. The receptors shown here come from a human donor with alopecia areata. The CDR3 runs from the conserved cysteine through the conserved F or W. The D gene is left open where the match is weak. Size is omitted from some rows. Given values are once, few, many or a class for expanded clones.

v_gene	d_gene	j_gene	abundance	CDR3aa	CDR3nt
TRBV11-1	-	TRBJ2-5	once	CASTFGFLGQETQYF	TGTGCCAGCACCTTCGGTTTCCTAGGTCAAGAGACCCAGTACTTC
TRBV28	TRBD2	TRBJ2-1	-	CASSAGGHGEQFF	TGTGCCAGCAGCGCGGGGGGGCATGGTGAGCAGTTCTTC
TRBV5-1	TRBD2	TRBJ2-1	-	CASSFRIGGTSEQFF	TGCGCCAGCAGCTTTAGAATTGGAGGGACTAGTGAGCAGTTCTTC
TRBV5-1	-	TRBJ2-1	-	CASRSPTSGGRREQFF	TGCGCCAGCAGATCGCCCACTAGTGGGGGGCGGCGAGAGCAGTTCTTC
TRBV29-1	-	TRBJ2-5	few	CSVDYLGIETQYF	TGCAGCGTTGATTATTTGGGGATAGAGACCCAGTACTTC
TRBV15	-	TRBJ2-2	few	CATSPNSVGELFF	TGTGCCACCAGCCCAAATAGCGTCGGGGAGCTGTTTTTT
TRBV29-1	TRBD1	TRBJ1-4	-	CSASGQAGEKLFF	TGCAGCGCGTCGGGACAGGCAGGGGAAAAACTGTTTTTT
TRBV4-1	-	TRBJ1-5	-	CASSQDSNQPQHF	TGCGCCAGCAGCCAAGATAGCAATCAGCCCCAGCATTTT
TRBV5-6	-	TRBJ2-1	few	CASSLAPSSYNEQFF	TGTGCCAGCAGCTTGGCCCCGTCATCCTACAATGAGCAGTTCTTC
TRBV4-3	TRBD1	TRBJ2-1	-	CASSQEGQGFDEQFF	TGCGCCAGCAGCCAAGAAGGACAGGGATTCGATGAGCAGTTCTTC
TRBV7-9	TRBD1	TRBJ1-4	-	CASSPNRTGGLREKLFF	TGTGCCAGCAGCCCCAATCGGACAGGGGGTTTGAGGGAAAAACTGTTTTTT
TRBV6-1	-	TRBJ2-6	-	CASSDYRAGANVLTF	TGTGCCAGCAGCGACTACAGGGCTGGGGCCAACGTCCTGACTTTC
TRBV4-3	-	TRBJ2-1	-	CASSQVLGGGVGNEQFF	TGCGCCAGCAGCCAAGTCTTGGGGGGGGGCGTTGGCAATGAGCAGTTCTTC
TRBV5-4	-	TRBJ2-5	few	CASSPDIIFSSTQYF	TGTGCCAGCAGCCCGGACATCATCTTCTCCTCAACCCAGTACTTC